Here is one T cell receptor beta chain with its context. Sequencing was performed with immunoSEQ multiplex PCR; in TCRdb, only in-frame clones are kept and a portion is missing. The sample has 120,000 to 150,000 clones, 80% seen once; the top ten hold 5%. V was shortened by 5 bases and J by 3 bases, with 14 bases between the two germline ends. The CDR3 extends over 14 amino acids. Germline V lookup: CDR1 SGHNT, CDR2 YENEEA. This sample stems from a study of blood T cell repertoires in COVID-19. Study context: Whether acute or convalescent, the COVID-19 samples came from the United States, Italy and Spain.

The receptor comes from a woman aged 45 to 65 with acute or convalescent COVID-19. The chain combines TRBV11-3 with TRBJ2-7, with D maybe TRBD1 (5 bases). The sample taken for sequencing was peripheral blood. CDR3 sequence: CASSPGARDYEQYF. In DNA form, the CDR3 reads TGTGCCAGCAGCCCCGGCGCCAGGGACTACGAGCAGTACTTC.